The rows below give T cell receptor beta chains drawn from one sample of a study of control samples from healthy donors and cancer patients. TCRdb's copy holds only in-frame clones and misses some; the assay was immunoSEQ multiplex PCR. The data hold fewer than 250,000 clones, with roughly nine tenths observed a single time. Sequences were obtained from blood. Every receptor here comes from a man aged 30 to 45 in good health. Each CDR3 is given with its conserved first and last residue. Fields, in order: V gene, CDR3 length, J gene, clone size, D gene, CDR3 protein, CDR3 DNA. A D gene is named only where the DNA matches it firmly. Some rows have no size entry. The others give once, few or many, or a class for an expanded clone.

v_call: TRBV10-3; cdr3_length: 15; j_call: TRBJ1-2; clone_size: once; d_call: -; cdr3_aa: CAISESDRHSNGYTF; cdr3_nt: TGTGCCATCAGTGAGTCGGACAGACATTCTAATGGCTACACCTTC
v_call: TRBV5-1; cdr3_length: 15; j_call: TRBJ2-2; clone_size: -; d_call: -; cdr3_aa: CASSLAAANTGELFF; cdr3_nt: TGCGCCAGCAGCTTGGCAGCGGCGAACACCGGGGAGCTGTTTTTT
v_call: TRBV19; cdr3_length: 15; j_call: TRBJ2-3; clone_size: -; d_call: -; cdr3_aa: CASSSEGASTDTQYF; cdr3_nt: TGTGCCAGCTCGTCGGAGGGGGCTTCGACAGATACGCAGTATTTT
v_call: TRBV29-1; cdr3_length: 13; j_call: TRBJ1-1; clone_size: -; d_call: -; cdr3_aa: CSVELQENTEAFF; cdr3_nt: TGCAGCGTTGAATTGCAGGAGAACACTGAAGCTTTCTTT
v_call: TRBV21-1; cdr3_length: 17; j_call: TRBJ2-3; clone_size: -; d_call: -; cdr3_aa: CASSRTRPSQGTDTQYF; cdr3_nt: TGTGCCAGCAGCAGAACAAGACCTTCGCAGGGCACAGATACGCAGTATTTT
v_call: TRBV19; cdr3_length: 14; j_call: TRBJ1-1; clone_size: -; d_call: -; cdr3_aa: CASSIGLGGTEAFF; cdr3_nt: TGTGCCAGTAGTATAGGACTGGGGGGCACTGAAGCTTTCTTT
v_call: TRBV18; cdr3_length: 10; j_call: TRBJ2-7; clone_size: -; d_call: -; cdr3_aa: CASSPYEQYF; cdr3_nt: TGTGCCAGCTCTCCCTACGAGCAGTACTTC
v_call: TRBV18; cdr3_length: 14; j_call: TRBJ2-7; clone_size: -; d_call: TRBD1; cdr3_aa: CASSPGQGLDEQYF; cdr3_nt: TGTGCCAGCTCACCGGGACAGGGTTTGGACGAGCAGTACTTC
v_call: TRBV3-1/TRBV3-2; cdr3_length: 12; j_call: TRBJ1-1; clone_size: once; d_call: -; cdr3_aa: CASSLLNTEAFF; cdr3_nt: TGTGCCAGCAGCCTTTTGAACACTGAAGCTTTCTTT
v_call: TRBV6-1; cdr3_length: 15; j_call: TRBJ1-6; clone_size: -; d_call: TRBD1; cdr3_aa: CASSEGTGKNSPLHF; cdr3_nt: TGTGCCAGCAGTGAAGGGACAGGAAAAAATTCACCCCTCCACTTT
v_call: TRBV5-1; cdr3_length: 17; j_call: TRBJ2-6; clone_size: -; d_call: -; cdr3_aa: CASSLARASSGANVLTF; cdr3_nt: TGCGCCAGCAGCTTAGCCAGGGCGAGCTCTGGGGCCAACGTCCTGACTTTC
v_call: TRBV21-1; cdr3_length: 16; j_call: TRBJ1-1; clone_size: -; d_call: -; cdr3_aa: CASSKDIWGHETEAFF; cdr3_nt: TGTGCCAGCAGCAAAGATATATGGGGGCATGAGACTGAAGCTTTCTTT
v_call: TRBV7-3; cdr3_length: 19; j_call: TRBJ2-2; clone_size: -; d_call: TRBD1; cdr3_aa: CASSLIGTGGSHSTGELFF; cdr3_nt: TGTGCCAGCAGCTTAATAGGGACAGGGGGCAGTCATTCCACCGGGGAGCTGTTTTTT
v_call: TRBV24-1; cdr3_length: 17; j_call: TRBJ2-2; clone_size: -; d_call: -; cdr3_aa: CATSDSTWGRNTGELFF; cdr3_nt: TGTGCCACCAGTGATTCAACGTGGGGCAGGAACACCGGGGAGCTGTTTTTT
v_call: TRBV2; cdr3_length: 14; j_call: TRBJ1-4; clone_size: -; d_call: -; cdr3_aa: CASNPQGGDEKLFF; cdr3_nt: TGTGCCAGCAACCCACAGGGTGGGGATGAAAAACTGTTTTTT
v_call: TRBV28; cdr3_length: 15; j_call: TRBJ1-2; clone_size: -; d_call: TRBD1; cdr3_aa: CASSIRAGGVYGYTF; cdr3_nt: TGTGCCAGCAGTATAAGGGCAGGGGGAGTCTATGGCTACACCTTC
v_call: TRBV7-9; cdr3_length: 13; j_call: TRBJ2-7; clone_size: few; d_call: -; cdr3_aa: CASSFSSTYEQYF; cdr3_nt: TGTGCCAGCAGCTTCTCCAGTACCTACGAGCAGTACTTC
v_call: TRBV19; cdr3_length: 15; j_call: TRBJ1-4; clone_size: -; d_call: -; cdr3_aa: CASSIATDTYEKLFF; cdr3_nt: TGTGCCAGTAGTATAGCGACCGACACTTATGAAAAACTGTTTTTT
v_call: TRBV11-2; cdr3_length: 14; j_call: TRBJ1-2; clone_size: -; d_call: -; cdr3_aa: CASSVKGGYRGYTF; cdr3_nt: TGTGCCAGCAGCGTAAAAGGGGGTTATCGTGGCTACACCTTC
v_call: TRBV13; cdr3_length: 15; j_call: TRBJ1-2; clone_size: -; d_call: -; cdr3_aa: CASSLYGARGYGYTF; cdr3_nt: TGTGCCAGCAGCTTATACGGGGCGCGGGGATATGGCTACACCTTC
v_call: TRBV4-1; cdr3_length: 13; j_call: TRBJ2-7; clone_size: -; d_call: -; cdr3_aa: CASSQFSTYEQYF; cdr3_nt: TGCGCCAGCAGCCAATTTAGTACCTACGAGCAGTACTTC
v_call: TRBV25-1; cdr3_length: 13; j_call: TRBJ2-7; clone_size: -; d_call: -; cdr3_aa: CASSDRSSYEQYF; cdr3_nt: TGTGCCAGCAGTGACAGGAGCTCCTACGAGCAGTACTTC
v_call: TRBV5-8; cdr3_length: 17; j_call: TRBJ1-2; clone_size: -; d_call: TRBD1; cdr3_aa: CASSWGQGSITNYGYTF; cdr3_nt: TGTGCCAGCAGCTGGGGACAGGGGAGTATCACTAACTATGGCTACACCTTC
v_call: TRBV10-1; cdr3_length: 14; j_call: TRBJ1-2; clone_size: -; d_call: TRBD1; cdr3_aa: CASSAGQGFSGYTF; cdr3_nt: TGCGCCAGCAGTGCGGGACAGGGTTTCTCCGGCTACACCTTC
v_call: TRBV5-1; cdr3_length: 19; j_call: TRBJ1-1; clone_size: -; d_call: -; cdr3_aa: CASSLKVWELLSMNTEAFF; cdr3_nt: TGCGCCAGCAGCTTGAAAGTGTGGGAGCTCCTTTCCATGAACACTGAAGCTTTCTTT
v_call: TRBV27; cdr3_length: 16; j_call: TRBJ2-3; clone_size: -; d_call: TRBD1; cdr3_aa: CASSFLGQGGADTQYF; cdr3_nt: TGTGCCAGCAGTTTCCTGGGACAGGGAGGGGCAGATACGCAGTATTTT
v_call: TRBV19; cdr3_length: 16; j_call: TRBJ2-2; clone_size: -; d_call: TRBD2; cdr3_aa: CASSISLAGATGELFF; cdr3_nt: TGTGCCAGTAGTATTAGTCTAGCGGGGGCCACCGGGGAGCTGTTTTTT
v_call: TRBV7-9; cdr3_length: 15; j_call: TRBJ2-1; clone_size: -; d_call: TRBD2; cdr3_aa: CASSSGTSGGDEQFF; cdr3_nt: TGTGCCAGCAGTTCCGGGACTAGCGGGGGGGATGAGCAGTTCTTC
v_call: TRBV11-2; cdr3_length: 14; j_call: TRBJ2-2; clone_size: -; d_call: -; cdr3_aa: CASSFASFTGELFF; cdr3_nt: TGTGCCAGCAGCTTTGCCAGCTTCACCGGGGAGCTGTTTTTT
v_call: TRBV5-6; cdr3_length: 16; j_call: TRBJ1-4; clone_size: -; d_call: -; cdr3_aa: CASSLEPDGRNEKLFF; cdr3_nt: TGTGCCAGCAGCTTGGAACCGGACGGCCGTAATGAAAAACTGTTTTTT
v_call: TRBV24-1; cdr3_length: 15; j_call: TRBJ1-2; clone_size: -; d_call: TRBD1; cdr3_aa: CATSDSTGINYGYTF; cdr3_nt: TGTGCCACCAGTGACTCGACAGGGATTAACTATGGCTACACCTTC
v_call: TRBV6-5; cdr3_length: 15; j_call: TRBJ1-3; clone_size: -; d_call: -; cdr3_aa: CASSYFARSGNTIYF; cdr3_nt: TGTGCCAGCAGTTACTTCGCCCGCTCTGGAAACACCATATATTTT
v_call: TRBV6-5; cdr3_length: 14; j_call: TRBJ2-2; clone_size: -; d_call: -; cdr3_aa: CASSLQGLSGELFF; cdr3_nt: TGTGCCAGCAGCCTACAGGGACTTTCCGGGGAGCTGTTTTTT
v_call: TRBV28; cdr3_length: 11; j_call: TRBJ2-2; clone_size: -; d_call: -; cdr3_aa: CASSSPDKLFF; cdr3_nt: TGTGCCAGCAGTTCCCCGGACAAACTGTTTTTT
v_call: TRBV19; cdr3_length: 15; j_call: TRBJ1-3; clone_size: -; d_call: -; cdr3_aa: CASSIVPDSGNTIYF; cdr3_nt: TGTGCCAGTAGTATAGTTCCAGACTCTGGAAACACCATATATTTT
v_call: TRBV7-2; cdr3_length: 13; j_call: TRBJ1-5; clone_size: -; d_call: -; cdr3_aa: CASRVGRHQPQHF; cdr3_nt: TGTGCCAGCAGGGTGGGGCGACATCAGCCCCAGCATTTT
v_call: TRBV3-1/TRBV3-2; cdr3_length: 17; j_call: TRBJ2-1; clone_size: -; d_call: TRBD2; cdr3_aa: CASSQDRLAGRYNEQFF; cdr3_nt: TGTGCCAGCAGCCAAGATCGACTAGCGGGGCGCTACAATGAGCAGTTCTTC
v_call: TRBV30; cdr3_length: 15; j_call: TRBJ1-5; clone_size: -; d_call: -; cdr3_aa: CAWSVRGTSHQPQHF; cdr3_nt: TGTGCCTGGAGTGTACGGGGGACCTCACATCAGCCCCAGCATTTT
v_call: TRBV29-1; cdr3_length: 14; j_call: TRBJ1-4; clone_size: -; d_call: -; cdr3_aa: CSVAGKLTNEKLFF; cdr3_nt: TGCAGCGTTGCGGGAAAACTAACTAATGAAAAACTGTTTTTT
v_call: TRBV7-3; cdr3_length: 15; j_call: TRBJ2-1; clone_size: few; d_call: -; cdr3_aa: CASSLTGQKNNEQFF; cdr3_nt: TGTGCCAGCAGCTTAACAGGTCAGAAAAACAATGAGCAGTTCTTC
v_call: TRBV2; cdr3_length: 15; j_call: TRBJ1-3; clone_size: -; d_call: -; cdr3_aa: CASSAQASTGNTIYF; cdr3_nt: TGTGCCAGCAGTGCACAGGCATCCACTGGAAACACCATATATTTT
v_call: TRBV19; cdr3_length: 11; j_call: TRBJ1-4; clone_size: -; d_call: -; cdr3_aa: CASSRGGKLFF; cdr3_nt: TGTGCCAGTAGTCGTGGTGGAAAACTGTTTTTT
v_call: TRBV30; cdr3_length: 13; j_call: TRBJ1-5; clone_size: -; d_call: -; cdr3_aa: CAWSVSGEQPQHF; cdr3_nt: TGTGCCTGGAGTGTTTCGGGCGAACAGCCCCAGCATTTT
v_call: TRBV7-9; cdr3_length: 13; j_call: TRBJ1-3; clone_size: -; d_call: -; cdr3_aa: CASQGLGGNTIYF; cdr3_nt: TGTGCCAGTCAGGGGTTGGGAGGAAACACCATATATTTT
v_call: TRBV2; cdr3_length: 12; j_call: TRBJ2-3; clone_size: once; d_call: TRBD2; cdr3_aa: CASRNSGVTQYF; cdr3_nt: TGTGCCAGCAGAAATAGCGGGGTAACGCAGTATTTT
v_call: TRBV18; cdr3_length: 14; j_call: TRBJ2-7; clone_size: -; d_call: -; cdr3_aa: CASSPVGTSYEQYF; cdr3_nt: TGTGCCAGCTCACCTGTCGGGACCTCCTACGAGCAGTACTTC
v_call: TRBV6-2/TRBV6-3; cdr3_length: 17; j_call: TRBJ1-6; clone_size: -; d_call: TRBD1; cdr3_aa: CASSYSDRGAYNSPLHF; cdr3_nt: TGTGCCAGCAGTTACTCGGACAGGGGGGCTTATAATTCACCCCTCCACTTT
v_call: TRBV10-3; cdr3_length: 15; j_call: TRBJ2-3; clone_size: -; d_call: TRBD2; cdr3_aa: CAISVASGGADTQYF; cdr3_nt: TGTGCCATCAGTGTAGCTAGCGGGGGGGCAGATACGCAGTATTTT